Listed below are T cell receptor beta chains from one sample, sequenced in a study of blood T cell repertoires in COVID-19. Only in-frame clones appear in the TCRdb table, and some are missing; sequencing was by immunoSEQ multiplex PCR. The data contain roughly 52,000 clones, 87% of them singletons. The source material was peripheral blood. The receptors shown here come from a man in his forties with COVID-19, enrolled during active disease. Both conserved end residues are part of each CDR3. The D gene is left open where the match is weak. The listing skips clone size in some rows; elsewhere it reads once, few, many or a size class.

D gene	V gene	clone size	J gene	CDR3 DNA	CDR3 protein
NA	TRBV5-6	NA	TRBJ2-3	TGTGCCAGCAGCTTGAAAGGAGGGAGCACAGATACGCAGTATTTT	CASSLKGGSTDTQYF
TRBD1	TRBV5-1	NA	TRBJ2-5	TGCGCCAGCAGCTTGGCGACAGGGTCAAACCAAGAGACCCAGTACTTC	CASSLATGSNQETQYF
NA	TRBV18	NA	TRBJ2-1	TGTGCCAGCTCTAAGGACTCCAGTGTTAATGAGCAGTTCTTC	CASSKDSSVNEQFF
TRBD1	TRBV2	NA	TRBJ1-5	TGTGCCAGCAGGGGGGGACAGGGAAGGCAGCCCCAGCATTTT	CASRGGQGRQPQHF
TRBD1	TRBV5-1	NA	TRBJ1-5	TGCGCCAGCAGCATGGACAGGGGTCAGCCCCAGCATTTT	CASSMDRGQPQHF
NA	TRBV9	NA	TRBJ2-3	TGTGCCAGCAGCGTTCGCGCAGATACGCAGTATTTT	CASSVRADTQYF
NA	TRBV27	NA	TRBJ1-5	TGTGCCAGCAGTAACGGGGTCGCCGGTGTTCAGCCCCAGCATTTT	CASSNGVAGVQPQHF
TRBD1	TRBV7-8	medium-sized	TRBJ2-7	TGTGCCAGCACCGACAGGGGACCCTACGAGCAGTACTTC	CASTDRGPYEQYF
TRBD1	TRBV5-5	NA	TRBJ2-7	TGTGCCAGCAGCTTAACGGGACAGGGGGCTCACGAGCAGTACTTC	CASSLTGQGAHEQYF
NA	TRBV24-1	NA	TRBJ2-2	TGTGCCACCTCAAAGAAAGGAGGACTGTTAGGGGAGCTGTTTTTT	CATSKKGGLLGELFF
NA	TRBV18	NA	TRBJ2-7	TGTGCCAGCTCACTGGCAAACGAGCAGTACTTC	CASSLANEQYF
TRBD1	TRBV18	NA	TRBJ1-5	TGTGCCAGCTCAGCCAGGGGGGATAGCAATCAGCCCCAGCATTTT	CASSARGDSNQPQHF
NA	TRBV4-1	NA	TRBJ2-7	TGCGCCAGCAGCCGCGAGGACGGGAGTCCCTTCTACGAGCAGTACTTC	CASSREDGSPFYEQYF
NA	TRBV11-1	NA	TRBJ1-3	TGTGCCAGCAGCTTAGTTCACGGGACAACTGGAAACACCATATATTTT	CASSLVHGTTGNTIYF
TRBD2	TRBV30	NA	TRBJ2-7	TGTGCCTGGAGTTCAACTAGCGGGATGGTCTACGAGCAGTACTTC	CAWSSTSGMVYEQYF
NA	TRBV29-1	NA	TRBJ1-1	TGCAGCGTTGTACTCCCGACTGAAGCTTTCTTT	CSVVLPTEAFF
NA	TRBV18	NA	TRBJ2-7	TGTGCCAGCTCACCACTCAGGGCGGATTCCTACGAGCAGTACTTC	CASSPLRADSYEQYF
NA	TRBV7-9	once	TRBJ1-2	TGTGCCAGCAGCCAACAGGGAAAAGACTACACCTTC	CASSQQGKDYTF
NA	TRBV10-1	NA	TRBJ1-2	TGCGCCAGCTCCGACATGGACTATGGCTACACCTTC	CASSDMDYGYTF
NA	TRBV12-3/TRBV12-4	medium-sized	TRBJ1-1	TGTGCCAGCAGTTTAAGGACAGCTGAAGCTTTCTTT	CASSLRTAEAFF
TRBD1	TRBV5-1	NA	TRBJ1-1	TGCGCCAGCAGGGACCGGGACAGGTGGGCCGAAGCTTTCTTT	CASRDRDRWAEAFF
NA	TRBV27	NA	TRBJ2-7	TGTGCCAGCAGTCCTCTGGACAGACCGAAATCCTCCTCCTACGAGCAGTACTTC	CASSPLDRPKSSSYEQYF
NA	TRBV5-6	NA	TRBJ2-7	TGTGCCAGCAGCCGCCCAGGTTCCGCTACTGACGAGCAGTACTTC	CASSRPGSATDEQYF
NA	TRBV3-1/TRBV3-2	NA	TRBJ1-1	TGTGCCAGCAGCCAAGATAGACAGGCATACACTGAAGCTTTCTTT	CASSQDRQAYTEAFF
TRBD1	TRBV24-1	NA	TRBJ2-7	TGTGCCACCAGTGAGACCGAGGACAGGGCATATGAGTACGAGCAGTACTTC	CATSETEDRAYEYEQYF
TRBD1	TRBV5-1	NA	TRBJ1-3	TGCGCCAGCAGCACCGGGACAGATGGAAACACCATATATTTT	CASSTGTDGNTIYF
NA	TRBV19	once	TRBJ1-2	TGTGCCAGCCAGTTCCGGGGGACGCCCCGCGGGGGCTACACCTTC	CASQFRGTPRGGYTF
NA	TRBV4-1	NA	TRBJ2-7	TGCGCCAGCAGCCTGGCCCTTGCGACTACGAGCTCCTACGAGCAGTACTTC	CASSLALATTSSYEQYF
NA	TRBV12-3/TRBV12-4	few	TRBJ2-1	TGTGCCAGCAGTTCCTCCCCGACAGGCTGGGGGTTCTTC	CASSSSPTGWGFF
TRBD1	TRBV19	NA	TRBJ1-1	TGTGCCAGTAGTGGCCGGGACAGGGGTAAGGACACTGAAGCTTTCTTT	CASSGRDRGKDTEAFF
TRBD1	TRBV25-1	NA	TRBJ1-3	TGTGCCAGCAGGGGACAGGGAAGAAACACCATATATTTT	CASRGQGRNTIYF
NA	TRBV6-2/TRBV6-3	NA	TRBJ1-1	TGTGCCAGCAGCTTGTATTCGGACACTGAAGCTTTCTTT	CASSLYSDTEAFF
NA	TRBV2	once	TRBJ2-7	TGTGCCAGCAGTGAAATAGCCCTCACCTCCTACGAGCAGTACTTC	CASSEIALTSYEQYF
TRBD2	TRBV11-3	NA	TRBJ2-1	TGTGCCAGCAGCTTAGCCGGACTAGCGGCCACCTACAATGAGCAGTTCTTC	CASSLAGLAATYNEQFF
TRBD2	TRBV3-1/TRBV3-2	NA	TRBJ2-1	TGTGCCAGCAGCCGATACGGGACTAGCGGTAGCTCCTACAATGAGCAGTTCTTC	CASSRYGTSGSSYNEQFF
NA	TRBV4-1	NA	TRBJ1-6	TGCGCCAGCAGCTCGTGGACAGAACCCAATTCACCCCTCCACTTT	CASSSWTEPNSPLHF
NA	TRBV7-3	NA	TRBJ2-5	TGTGCCAGCAGCTCTAGACCGCGAGAGACCCAGTACTTC	CASSSRPRETQYF
NA	TRBV5-6	NA	TRBJ1-1	TGTGCCAGCAGCCTTAGACAGTCCGTTGCTTTCTTT	CASSLRQSVAFF
NA	TRBV6-5	NA	TRBJ1-1	TGTGCCAGCAGTTATGGGCAGGGGAATACTGAAGCTTTCTTT	CASSYGQGNTEAFF
NA	TRBV5-6	NA	TRBJ2-7	TGTGCCAGCAGCTGGGGGGCCTACGAGCAGTACTTC	CASSWGAYEQYF
NA	TRBV27	NA	TRBJ2-7	TGTGCCAGCAGTCCCCCCGGATCCAGGGGCTACGAGCAGTACTTC	CASSPPGSRGYEQYF
TRBD2	TRBV6-1	NA	TRBJ2-5	TGTGCCAGCAGTGAAAGTACCCGGACTAGATCAGAGACCCAGTACTTC	CASSESTRTRSETQYF